Following are 8 T cell receptor beta chains from one sample sequenced in a study of Ad26.COV2.S vaccination and SARS-CoV-2 variants. The sample's treatment: around 19 received Ad26.COV2.S at low or high dose, single or two shots; about 5 received placebo; per-sample allocation not given. The samples date from day 63 after the first vaccine or placebo injection. The repertoire was sequenced with immunoSEQ multiplex PCR; TCRdb's copy has only in-frame clones and lacks some. The sample consists of 300,000 to 400,000 clones, 70% to 90% of them appearing once. The sample was peripheral blood, taken in a trial of Ad26.COV2.S vaccine versus placebo. The receptors shown here come from a person between 18 and 65 years old who received the Ad26.COV2.S COVID-19 vaccine or a placebo.

The chain uses TRBV2 and TRBJ1-6; D unclear. This CDR3 is built from 15 residues. Germline assignment: CDR1 SNHLY and CDR2 FYNNEI. V was trimmed by 7 bases and J by 7 bases, leaving 17 bases between them. The CDR3 sequence is CASTRRVGGNSPLHF. The CDR3 DNA is TGTGCCAGCACTAGAAGGGTCGGCGGCAATTCACCCCTCCACTTT.

This clone showed up just a few times. The chain combines TRBV7-2 with TRBJ2-3, with TRBD2 matching over 9 bases. The V gene's germline CDR1 is SGHTA and CDR2 FQGNSA. V gave up 3 bases and J gave up 2 bases; unmatched junction bases: 3. The CDR3 sequence is 15 residues long. The CDR3 region has the DNA TGTGCCAGCAGCTTTAGCGGGGGCGACACAGATACGCAGTATTTT. Translating it yields CASSFSGGDTDTQYF.

This chain joins TRBV6-1 and TRBJ2-2; TRBD2 agrees at 8 bases. This CDR3 has 15 amino acids. V was clipped by 2 bases and J by 6 bases; unmatched bases: 5. Germline V CDR1 and CDR2: MNHNS, SASEGT. The CDR3 reads CASSEQAGVPGELFF. CDR3 sequence (DNA): TGTGCCAGCAGTGAACAAGCGGGGGTACCCGGGGAGCTGTTTTTT.

CDR3 nucleotides: TGTGCCAGCAGTAATCAGAGGGGCACTGAAGCTTTCTTT. Translation: CASSNQRGTEAFF. The rearrangement joins TRBV6-4 to TRBJ1-1; D might be TRBD1 (5 bases). The CDR3 length is 13 residues. Germline values: CDR1 MRHNA, CDR2 SNTAGT. Trimming pared 5 bases from V and 4 bases from J, leaving 11 bases between.

The chain combines TRBV12-3 or TRBV12-4 with TRBJ2-4; maybe TRBD2 (5 bases). With 2 bases removed from V and 8 bases from J, the gap between germline ends came to 10 bases. This CDR3 is built from 13 residues. In nucleotides, the CDR3 is TGTGCCAGCAGTTTACGGGGTAGTGACATTCAGTACTTC. Residues: CASSLRGSDIQYF.

The CDR3 spells CASIRTSGGYEQYF. In DNA form, the CDR3 reads TGTGCCAGCATTCGCACTAGCGGGGGCTACGAGCAGTACTTC. The V and J genes are TRBV2 and TRBJ2-7; 11 nucleotides line up with TRBD2. Trimming took 7 bases from V and 3 from J; bases not matched to a gene: 5. In germline, CDR1 is SNHLY, CDR2 FYNNEI. The CDR3 spans 14 residues.

The V call is TRBV4-1, the J call TRBJ2-5, with D tentatively TRBD2 (7 bases). V lost 4 bases and J lost 4, with 22 bases in between. The CDR3 runs to 17 residues. Germline lookup yields CDR1 MGHRA and CDR2 YSYEKL. The CDR3 sequence: CASSRGEFGGHGETQYF. As DNA, the CDR3 is TGCGCCAGCAGCCGCGGGGAGTTCGGGGGGCATGGAGAGACCCAGTACTTC.

The chain joins TRBV5-6 to TRBJ1-3; 8 positions match TRBD1. Germline values: CDR1 SGHDT, CDR2 YYEEEE. This CDR3 is built from 17 residues. With 7 bases clipped from V and 1 base from J, the junction kept 13 bases outside the gene matches. The CDR3 bases are TGTGCCAGCGCCCTCGTCGGGACAGGAAAATCTGGAAACACCATATATTTT. As protein: CASALVGTGKSGNTIYF.